The T cell receptor (beta chain) under discussion was sequenced for a study of monozygotic twins with inflammatory bowel disease. Looked up from germline, CDR1 is KGHSH and CDR2 is LQKENI. The CDR3 has 13 amino acids. There were eight separate reactions per sample in which cDNA was made. Incorporation of UMIs carrying a 6-nucleotide sample barcode was performed by template switching. Reanalyzing the 5' RACE reads, TCRdb keeps one entry per CDR3 protein, without DNA. This repertoire includes about 300,000 distinct CDR3 sequences. Sampling involved one blood draw (roughly 2.5 ml) for every donor. Specimen: blood. The V gene is TRBV18, the J gene TRBJ1-1. This TCR was recovered from a human donor with ulcerative colitis or Crohn's disease, or a healthy co-twin of an affected twin (not recorded which). This CDR3 reads CASSPVLNTEAFF.